The rows below give T cell receptor beta chains drawn from one sample of a study of blood T cell repertoires in COVID-19. TCRdb keeps only in-frame clones here, not all; method: immunoSEQ multiplex PCR. The sample lists about 220,000 clones, over 75% occurring once. Source material: peripheral blood. These receptors were taken from a man aged 35-49 years with active or convalescent COVID-19. Each CDR3 is given with its conserved first and last residue. The D gene is left open where the match is weak. Part of the rows lack a size; the others show once, few, many or a class for expanded clones.

J,D,V,size,CDR3,DNA
TRBJ1-2,TRBD1,TRBV4-1,-,CASSPRGTGALYGYTF,TGCGCCAGCAGCCCTCGGGGGACAGGGGCCCTCTATGGCTACACCTTC
TRBJ1-5,-,TRBV2,-,CASREGVGGQPQHF,TGTGCCAGCCGGGAGGGGGTTGGAGGTCAGCCCCAGCATTTT
TRBJ1-2,-,TRBV19,once,CASSRDRRNYGYTF,TGTGCCAGTAGCCGAGACAGGCGAAACTATGGCTACACCTTC
TRBJ2-7,TRBD1,TRBV9,-,CASSPTPRTGESKQYF,TGTGCCAGCAGCCCAACCCCCCGGACAGGAGAGAGCAAGCAGTACTTC
TRBJ1-1,-,TRBV19,-,CASSEGVMNTEAFF,TGTGCCAGTAGTGAGGGGGTGATGAACACTGAAGCTTTCTTT
TRBJ2-3,TRBD2,TRBV9,-,CASSVDPSGGASDTQYF,TGTGCCAGCAGCGTAGACCCTAGCGGGGGGGCCTCAGATACGCAGTATTTT
TRBJ1-5,TRBD1,TRBV14,-,CASSQGGTGNQPQHF,TGTGCCAGCAGCCAAGGGGGGACAGGAAATCAGCCCCAGCATTTT
TRBJ1-2,TRBD1,TRBV11-2,-,CASSTGTGYGYTF,TGTGCCAGCAGCACCGGGACAGGCTATGGCTACACCTTC
TRBJ1-6,-,TRBV18,-,CASSPHKGDNSPLHF,TGTGCCAGCTCACCCCATAAAGGAGATAATTCACCCCTCCACTTT
TRBJ1-2,TRBD1,TRBV6-5,-,CASSYMIDRGQNGYTF,TGTGCCAGCAGTTACATGATAGACAGGGGGCAGAATGGCTACACCTTC
TRBJ1-4,-,TRBV9,once,CASSVGAGNGVNEKLFF,TGTGCCAGCAGCGTAGGAGCGGGGAATGGGGTGAATGAAAAACTGTTTTTT
TRBJ1-2,-,TRBV5-1,once,CASSLAGSNYGYTF,TGCGCCAGCAGCTTGGCCGGGAGTAACTATGGCTACACCTTC
TRBJ1-1,-,TRBV9,-,CASSARGPNTEAFF,TGTGCCAGCAGCGCCCGCGGGCCGAACACTGAAGCTTTCTTT
TRBJ1-1,TRBD1,TRBV5-4,-,CASSVTGQGARTEAFF,TGTGCCAGCAGCGTTACAGGACAGGGGGCCCGGACTGAAGCTTTCTTT
TRBJ1-1,TRBD1,TRBV11-3,-,CASSRQGVLTEAFF,TGTGCCAGCAGCAGACAGGGGGTTTTGACTGAAGCTTTCTTT
TRBJ2-1,-,TRBV18,few,CASSPSSDEQFF,TGTGCCAGCTCACCATCTAGCGATGAGCAGTTCTTC
TRBJ1-2,-,TRBV9,-,CASSVVQGRGYTF,TGTGCCAGCAGCGTAGTACAGGGACGCGGCTACACCTTC
TRBJ1-2,-,TRBV6-5,-,CASTRGGATYGYTF,TGTGCCAGCACCCGGGGGGGGGCGACCTATGGCTACACCTTC
TRBJ1-2,TRBD1,TRBV5-6,few,CASSLKGAGGNYGYTF,TGTGCCAGCAGCTTGAAGGGGGCAGGGGGTAACTATGGCTACACCTTC
TRBJ1-1,-,TRBV24-1,-,CATMANTEAFF,TGTGCCACCATGGCGAACACTGAAGCTTTCTTT
TRBJ2-1,TRBD1,TRBV28,-,CASSLARTGGGEQFF,TGTGCCAGCAGTTTAGCAAGGACAGGGGGAGGTGAGCAGTTCTTC
TRBJ1-5,-,TRBV19,-,CASSPDSYSNQPQHF,TGTGCCAGTAGTCCGGACAGTTATAGCAATCAGCCCCAGCATTTT
TRBJ2-1,-,TRBV20-1,-,CSARLASRQFF,TGCAGTGCTAGATTGGCGTCTAGGCAGTTCTTC
TRBJ1-2,-,TRBV28,-,CASSSTLGYTF,TGTGCCAGCAGCTCGACACTGGGCTACACCTTC
TRBJ1-2,-,TRBV25-1,many,CASSDSRYGYTF,TGTGCCAGCAGTGACTCTCGCTATGGCTACACCTTC
TRBJ1-4,TRBD1,TRBV4-2,-,CASSLGQGSEKLFF,TGTGCCAGCAGCCTTGGACAGGGAAGTGAAAAACTGTTTTTT
TRBJ1-5,-,TRBV5-5,-,CASSLHGQGNQPQHF,TGTGCCAGCAGCTTGCATGGGCAGGGGAATCAGCCCCAGCATTTT
TRBJ1-1,-,TRBV7-9,-,CASRQSFMNTEAFF,TGTGCCAGTCGACAGTCTTTTATGAACACTGAAGCTTTCTTT
TRBJ2-2,TRBD1,TRBV29-1,-,CSVGDRSQGGELFF,TGCAGCGTTGGGGACAGGTCTCAGGGCGGGGAGCTGTTTTTT
TRBJ1-1,-,TRBV9,-,CASSVAGGLTEAFF,TGTGCCAGCAGCGTAGCGGGGGGCCTGACTGAAGCTTTCTTT
TRBJ1-6,TRBD1,TRBV5-1,-,CASSSGQEWNSPLHF,TGCGCCAGCAGCTCGGGACAGGAATGGAATTCACCCCTCCACTTT
TRBJ1-5,TRBD1,TRBV5-1,-,CASSLGQGDQPQHF,TGCGCCAGCAGCTTAGGACAGGGGGACCAGCCCCAGCATTTT